The clone carrying this T cell receptor beta chain was observed once. Each donor gave 9.5 to 10 milliliters of peripheral blood. The second PCR ran about 7 to 12 cycles with a sample-barcoded 5' primer and J-beta primers. From the 5' RACE reads, TCRdb called clonotypes with MiXCR, one entry per CDR3 protein. The sample holds about 1.4 million distinct CDR3 sequences, roughly 64% seen once. The data are from a study of blood T cells in healthy people across ages. The CDR3 sequence is 15 residues long. Losses at the gene ends were 5 bases for V and 5 bases for J; bases not matched to a gene: 14. The V gene's germline CDR1 is SQVTM and CDR2 ANQGSEA.

The V and J genes are TRBV29-1 and TRBJ2-5; 7 bases align to TRBD1. What was sequenced was blood. This clonotype originated in a man in his late teens or twenties in good health. As DNA, the CDR3 is TGCAGCGTTCAATTTAGGGGGACAGAGAGGGAGACCCAGTACTTC. This codes for CSVQFRGTERETQYF. The full variable domain, with the rest looked up from reference TRBV29-1 and TRBJ2-5, is SAVISQKPSRDICQRGTSLTIQCQVDSQVTMMFWYRQQPGQSLTLIATANQGSEATYESGFVIDKFPISRPNLTFSTLTVSNMSPEDSSIYLCSVQFRGTERETQYFGPGTRLLVL.